The 23 T cell receptor beta chains given below trace back to one sample, sequenced in a study of OX40 agonist ivuxolimab in advanced cancers. Clones were read by immunoSEQ multiplex PCR, and TCRdb kept only the in-frame ones, dropping some. The sample yields about 91,000 clones, less than 90% seen once. This material consisted of CD4+ or CD8+ T cells sorted from blood, taken in a trial of the OX40 agonist ivuxolimab. The receptors were sampled from an adult with an advanced solid tumor such as melanoma, head and neck, liver or kidney cancer.

The rearrangement joins TRBV19 to TRBJ2-7; D perhaps matches TRBD1 (5 bases). CDR3 size: 14 residues. Between the trimmed V and J ends, which lost 5 bases and 2 bases, there was a span of 13 bases. The germline V gene encodes CDR1 LNHDA and CDR2 SQIVND (reference sequence). CDR3 in amino acids: CASSPRQSPYEQYF. The CDR3 DNA reads as TGTGCCAGTAGTCCCCGACAGAGCCCCTACGAGCAGTACTTC.

The V call is TRBV6-1, the J call TRBJ1-1, with unresolved D. In germline, CDR1 is MNHNS, CDR2 SASEGT. V lost 4 bases and J lost 0, with 9 bases in between. The CDR3 is made up of 14 amino acids. The CDR3 protein is CASSAWGVNTEAFF. In DNA, the CDR3 is TGTGCCAGCAGTGCTTGGGGAGTGAACACTGAAGCTTTCTTT.

CDR3 sequence: CASSARQANQPQHF. The CDR3 nucleotides are TGTGCCAGCAGCGCCCGACAGGCAAATCAGCCCCAGCATTTT. The chain joins TRBV7-2 to TRBJ1-5; possibly TRBD1 for D (6 bases). Germline-derived CDR1 and CDR2 are SGHTA and FQGNSA. The CDR3 length is 14 residues. Deletions cut 5 bases from V and 4 bases from J, with 12 bases between. Together with reference TRBV7-2 and TRBJ1-5, the CDR3 gives the full variable domain: GAGVSQSPSNKVTEKGKDVELRCDPISGHTALYWYRQSLGQGLEFLIYFQGNSAPDKSGLPSDRFSAERTGGSVSTLTIQRTQQEDSAVYLCASSARQANQPQHFGDGTRLSIL.

The chain is built from TRBV6-1 and TRBJ1-2; 7 nucleotides align to TRBD1. The CDR3 length is 13 residues. V trimming: 6 bases; J trimming: 4 bases; junction bases outside the gene matches: 5. Germline CDR1 and CDR2: MNHNS and SASEGT. The CDR3 loop reads CASRAGGLYGYTF. CDR3 DNA sequence: TGTGCCAGCAGGGCAGGGGGTCTCTATGGCTACACCTTC.

The chain carries TRBV19 and TRBJ1-1; 9 bases align to TRBD1. The junction had 7 bases not matched to a gene; V was cut back by 5 bases and J by 6 bases. This CDR3 spans 14 amino acids. CDR1 and CDR2 from the germline V gene are LNHDA and SQIVND (reference sequence). CDR3 sequence reads: CASSDTGTGSEAFF. CDR3 nucleotides: TGTGCCAGTAGTGACACCGGGACAGGGTCTGAAGCTTTCTTT.

This chain links TRBV27 with TRBJ2-5; D gene unclear. The CDR3 contains 13 residues. Germline assignment: CDR1 MNHEY and CDR2 SMNVEV (reference sequence). The germline V and J ends were trimmed by 3 bases and 5 bases, with 10 bases remaining between them. CDR3 in amino acids: CASSFRVGETQYF. DNA of the CDR3: TGTGCCAGCAGTTTTAGGGTGGGGGAGACCCAGTACTTC.

The chain is built from TRBV7-9 and TRBJ1-4; 9 nucleotides match TRBD1. The V and J ends lost 5 bases and 5 bases, in that order; junction bases with no gene match: 3. The germline V gene encodes CDR1 SEHNR and CDR2 FQNEAQ (reference sequence). The CDR3 sequence is 14 residues long. The CDR3: CASSPDRGNEKLFF. Here the CDR3 DNA reads TGTGCCAGCAGCCCGGACAGGGGAAATGAAAAACTGTTTTTT.

The rearrangement uses TRBV11-2 and TRBJ2-1; D is undetermined. The CDR3 loop spans 12 amino acids. V was shortened by 1 base and J by 9 bases, with 7 bases between the two germline ends. Germline V gene lookup returns CDR1 SGHAT and CDR2 FQNNGV. Written as DNA, the CDR3 is TGTGCCAGCAGCTTAGTAGCCGTTGAGCAGTTCTTC. Its translation is CASSLVAVEQFF.

This clone was observed a handful of times. Other DNA sequences of this sample code for an identical CDR3. The V and J genes are TRBV7-2 and TRBJ1-5; 8 bases align to TRBD1. V lost 5 bases, J lost 2 bases, and 8 bases stayed unmatched. In germline, CDR1 is SGHTA, CDR2 FQGNSA. The length of the CDR3 is 16 residues. The CDR3 DNA reads TGTGCCAGCAGCGCCCGGACAGGGAGAGGCAATCAGCCCCAGCATTTT. It yields the protein CASSARTGRGNQPQHF.

The chain uses TRBV14 and TRBJ2-7, with D perhaps matching TRBD2 (5 bases). Germline loops: CDR1 SGHDN, CDR2 FVKESK. V was cut by 4 bases and J by 7 bases, with 20 bases left in between. This CDR3 region has 15 residues. Here the CDR3 DNA reads TGTGCCAGCAGCCGAACACCGGGCCCGAGGGATGAGCAGTACTTC. Protein: CASSRTPGPRDEQYF.

This clone is a singleton in its sample. The chain is built from TRBV5-1 and TRBJ2-6; no definite D call. The CDR3 length is 16 residues. The germline V and J ends were trimmed by 0 bases and 0 bases, with 7 bases remaining between them. CDR1 SGHRS and CDR2 YFSETQ come from the germline V gene. CDR3 in amino acids: CASSLGDFSGANVLTF. The CDR3 DNA reads TGCGCCAGCAGCTTGGGGGATTTCTCTGGGGCCAACGTCCTGACTTTC.

The chain is built from TRBV27 and TRBJ2-7; D may be TRBD2 (8 bases). This CDR3 has 17 amino acids. Per the germline V gene, CDR1 is MNHEY and CDR2 is SMNVEV (reference sequence). Trimming removed 0 bases from V and 9 bases from J, with 24 bases in between. The DNA of the CDR3 is TGTGCCAGCAGTTTATCTTGGGCTGGCGGGGGGACAGTCGGGCAGTACTTC. It translates to CASSLSWAGGGTVGQYF.

The chain couples TRBV16 to TRBJ1-2, with TRBD1 as a possible D gene (6 bases). Germline V gives CDR1 KGHSY, CDR2 FQNENV. This CDR3 contains 15 residues. V lost 2 bases to trimming and J lost 3 bases, with 13 bases between them. The chain's CDR3 is CASSQEAGDYYGYTF. The CDR3 coding sequence is TGTGCCAGCAGCCAAGAGGCAGGGGATTACTATGGCTACACCTTC.

The V call is TRBV5-4, the J call TRBJ2-3, with D perhaps matching TRBD1 (5 bases). Germline V CDR1 and CDR2: SGHNT, YYREEE (reference sequence). The CDR3 consists of 13 residues. Trimming cost V 6 bases and J 1 base, with 9 bases left between them. The CDR3 region has the DNA TGTGCCAGCACCAAAGGGGGCACAGATACGCAGTATTTT. Protein product: CASTKGGTDTQYF.

The J gene is TRBJ2-1, the V gene TRBV7-3; maybe TRBD2 (5 bases). This CDR3 spans 13 amino acids. Germline loops: CDR1 SGHTA, CDR2 FQGTGA. The V and J ends lost 5 bases and 3 bases respectively, with 8 bases between them. The CDR3 coding sequence is TGTGCCAGCAGCCTGGGGAGCTACAATGAGCAGTTCTTC. Translation gives CASSLGSYNEQFF.

A single count supports this clone. This sequence joins TRBV28 and TRBJ2-1; D might be TRBD1 (5 bases). The CDR3 contains 17 residues. Between the trimmed V and J ends, which lost 3 bases and 0 bases, there was a span of 15 bases. Germline CDR1 is MDHEN and CDR2 is SYDVKM. The CDR3 DNA follows: TGTGCCAGCAGTTTCAGACAGTACCACAGCTCCTACAATGAGCAGTTCTTC. Amino acid sequence: CASSFRQYHSSYNEQFF. The full variable domain, completed using reference TRBV28 and TRBJ2-1, is DVKVTQSSRYLVKRTGEKVFLECVQDMDHENMFWYRQDPGLGLRLIYFSYDVKMKEKGDIPEGYSVSREKKERFSLILESASTNQTSMYLCASSFRQYHSSYNEQFFGPGTRLTVL.

The chain couples TRBV7-2 to TRBJ2-7; 7 bases agree with TRBD1. The CDR3 runs to 14 residues. The trim removed 4 bases at V and 4 bases at J, leaving 7 bases unmatched. Germline-derived CDR1 and CDR2 are SGHTA and FQGNSA. The CDR3 bases are TGTGCCAGCAGCTCGGGACAGCCCTTTTACGAGCAGTACTTC. It translates to CASSSGQPFYEQYF.

The chain carries TRBV7-9 and TRBJ2-7; D possibly corresponds to TRBD1 (6 bases). The CDR3 consists of 16 residues. Trimming pared 4 bases from V and 2 bases from J, leaving 18 bases between. CDR1 is SEHNR, CDR2 FQNEAQ, per germline (reference sequence). CDR3 loop: CASSSIWGLGAYEQYF. The CDR3 DNA reads TGTGCCAGCAGCTCCATTTGGGGGCTCGGGGCCTACGAGCAGTACTTC.

The CDR3 loop reads CASSAPTGGVEKLFF. CDR3 sequence (DNA): TGTGCCAGCAGCGCACCGACAGGGGGCGTAGAAAAACTGTTTTTT. The gene calls are TRBV7-2 and TRBJ1-4; 10 nucleotides match TRBD1. The CDR3 loop spans 15 amino acids. J was trimmed by 8 bases and V by 5 bases; bases with no gene match: 8. The germline V gene encodes CDR1 SGHTA and CDR2 FQGNSA. Looking up the rest from reference TRBV7-2 and TRBJ1-4 gives the full variable domain: GAGVSQSPSNKVTEKGKDVELRCDPISGHTALYWYRQSLGQGLEFLIYFQGNSAPDKSGLPSDRFSAERTGGSVSTLTIQRTQQEDSAVYLCASSAPTGGVEKLFFGSGTQLSVL.

This chain joins TRBV30 and TRBJ1-1, with D unresolved. V dropped 2 bases and J dropped 2 bases, with 12 bases sitting between them. CDR1 is GTSNPN, CDR2 SVGIG, per germline (reference sequence). This CDR3 is 14 amino acids long. Here the CDR3 DNA reads TGTGCCTGGAGTCTAGGACGGGATAACACTGAAGCTTTCTTT. Translated: CAWSLGRDNTEAFF.

The gene calls are TRBV7-3 and TRBJ2-3; D possibly uses TRBD1 or TRBD2 (5 bases each). CDR1 SGHTA and CDR2 FQGTGA come from the germline V gene. V lost 3 bases, J lost 4 bases, and 14 bases lay in between. The CDR3 has 15 residues. The CDR3 sequence is CASSFFRDRADTQYF. CDR3 coding DNA: TGTGCCAGCAGCTTCTTCCGGGACCGGGCAGATACGCAGTATTTT.

The rearrangement links TRBV28 to TRBJ2-5; 8 bases agree with TRBD1. Germline V gene lookup returns CDR1 MDHEN and CDR2 SYDVKM. The CDR3 is 16 amino acids. V lost 4 bases to trimming and J lost 1 base; unmatched junction nucleotides: 8. The CDR3 region has the DNA TGTGCCAGCAGTTCCATACGGACAGGGATCCAAGAGACCCAGTACTTC. It is translated as CASSSIRTGIQETQYF.

The V call is TRBV19, the J call TRBJ1-5; 7 bases line up with TRBD1. The trim removed 4 bases at V and 6 bases at J, leaving 9 bases unmatched. Per the germline V gene, CDR1 is LNHDA and CDR2 is SQIVND (reference sequence). The CDR3 length is 15 residues. The CDR3 reads CASSRETGRVQPQHF. CDR3 DNA: TGTGCCAGTAGTAGAGAGACAGGGCGGGTTCAGCCCCAGCATTTT.